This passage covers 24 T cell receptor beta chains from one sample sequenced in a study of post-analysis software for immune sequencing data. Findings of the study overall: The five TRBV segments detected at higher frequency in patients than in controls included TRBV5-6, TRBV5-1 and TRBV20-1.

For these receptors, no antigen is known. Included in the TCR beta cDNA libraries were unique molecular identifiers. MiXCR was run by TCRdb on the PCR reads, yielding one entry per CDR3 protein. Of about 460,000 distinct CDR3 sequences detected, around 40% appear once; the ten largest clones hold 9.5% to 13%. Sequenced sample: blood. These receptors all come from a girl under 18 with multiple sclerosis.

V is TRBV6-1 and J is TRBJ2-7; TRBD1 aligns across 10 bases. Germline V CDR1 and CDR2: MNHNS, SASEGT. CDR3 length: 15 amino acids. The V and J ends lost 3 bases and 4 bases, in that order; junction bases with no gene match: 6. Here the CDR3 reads CASSDWTGGGYEQYF. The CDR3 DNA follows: TGTGCCAGCAGTGATTGGACAGGGGGTGGTTACGAGCAGTACTTC.

CDR3 nucleotide sequence: TGTGCCAGCAGCTCCGACAGGGAACCCTACGAGCAGTACTTC. It yields the protein CASSSDREPYEQYF. This chain uses TRBV7-9 with TRBJ2-7; TRBD1 aligns across 7 bases. V dropped 4 bases and J dropped 2; count of bases not matched to a gene: 5. The CDR3 covers 14 residues. Germline-derived CDR1 and CDR2 are SEHNR and FQNEAQ (reference sequence).

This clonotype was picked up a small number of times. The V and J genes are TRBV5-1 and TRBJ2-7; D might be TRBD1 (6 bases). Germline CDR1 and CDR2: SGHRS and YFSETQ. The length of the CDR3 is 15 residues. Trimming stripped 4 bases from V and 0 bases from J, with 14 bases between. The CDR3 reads CASSPGTSYSYEQYF. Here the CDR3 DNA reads TGCGCCAGCAGCCCGGGGACATCTTACTCCTACGAGCAGTACTTC.

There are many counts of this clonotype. In DNA form, the CDR3 reads TGCAGTGCCACGACGGACTGGAATGAAAAACTGTTTTTT. Residues: CSATTDWNEKLFF. The V gene is TRBV20-1, the J gene TRBJ1-4; D not resolved. V dropped 6 bases and J dropped 5 bases, with 13 bases sitting between them. Germline CDR1 DFQATT, CDR2 SNEGSKA (reference sequence). This CDR3 contains 13 residues.

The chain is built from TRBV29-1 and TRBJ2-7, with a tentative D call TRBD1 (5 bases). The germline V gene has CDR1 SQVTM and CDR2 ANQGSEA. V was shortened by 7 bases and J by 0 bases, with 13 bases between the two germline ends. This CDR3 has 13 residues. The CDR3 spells CSAWTTHSYEQYF. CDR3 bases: TGCAGCGCCTGGACAACGCACTCCTACGAGCAGTACTTC.

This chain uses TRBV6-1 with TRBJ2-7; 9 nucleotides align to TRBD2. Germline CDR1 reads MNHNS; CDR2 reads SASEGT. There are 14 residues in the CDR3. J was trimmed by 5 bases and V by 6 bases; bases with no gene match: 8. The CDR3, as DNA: TGTGCCAGCAGGGTTGCTAGCGGGACCCACGAGCAGTACTTC. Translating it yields CASRVASGTHEQYF.

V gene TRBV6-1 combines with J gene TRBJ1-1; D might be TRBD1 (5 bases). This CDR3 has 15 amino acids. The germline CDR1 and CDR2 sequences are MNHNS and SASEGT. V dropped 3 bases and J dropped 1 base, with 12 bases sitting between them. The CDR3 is CASSDGGIGNTEAFF. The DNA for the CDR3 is TGTGCCAGCAGTGATGGGGGGATCGGGAACACTGAAGCTTTCTTT.

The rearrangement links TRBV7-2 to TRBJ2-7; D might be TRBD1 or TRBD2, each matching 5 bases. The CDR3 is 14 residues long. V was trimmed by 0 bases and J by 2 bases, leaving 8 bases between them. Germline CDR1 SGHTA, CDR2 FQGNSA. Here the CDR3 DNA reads TGTGCCAGCAGCTTAGCGGGGGTTGCCTACGAGCAGTACTTC. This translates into CASSLAGVAYEQYF. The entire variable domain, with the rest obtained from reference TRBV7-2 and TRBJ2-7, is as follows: GAGVSQSPSNKVTEKGKDVELRCDPISGHTALYWYRQSLGQGLEFLIYFQGNSAPDKSGLPSDRFSAERTGGSVSTLTIQRTQQEDSAVYLCASSLAGVAYEQYFGPGTRLTVT.

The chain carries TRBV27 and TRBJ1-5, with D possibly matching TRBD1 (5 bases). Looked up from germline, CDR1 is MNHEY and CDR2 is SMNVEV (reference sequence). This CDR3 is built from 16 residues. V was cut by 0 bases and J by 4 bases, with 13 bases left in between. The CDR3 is CASSLSGTENNQPQHF. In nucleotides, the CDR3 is TGTGCCAGCAGTTTATCCGGGACCGAGAATAATCAGCCCCAGCATTTT.

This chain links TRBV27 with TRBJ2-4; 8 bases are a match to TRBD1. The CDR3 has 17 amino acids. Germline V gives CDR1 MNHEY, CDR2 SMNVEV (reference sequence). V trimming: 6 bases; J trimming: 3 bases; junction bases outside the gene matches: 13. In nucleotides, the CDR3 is TGTGCCAGCAGCCCGACAGGGGCCGGGTATAGCAAAAACATTCAGTACTTC. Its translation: CASSPTGAGYSKNIQYF.

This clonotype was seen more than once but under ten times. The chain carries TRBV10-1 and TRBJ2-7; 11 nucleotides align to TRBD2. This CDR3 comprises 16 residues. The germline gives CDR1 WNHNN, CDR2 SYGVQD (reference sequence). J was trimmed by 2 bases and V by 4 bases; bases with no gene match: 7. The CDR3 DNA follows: TGCGCCAGCAGTGCCCTAGGACTAGCGGGCACCTACGAGCAGTACTTC. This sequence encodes CASSALGLAGTYEQYF.

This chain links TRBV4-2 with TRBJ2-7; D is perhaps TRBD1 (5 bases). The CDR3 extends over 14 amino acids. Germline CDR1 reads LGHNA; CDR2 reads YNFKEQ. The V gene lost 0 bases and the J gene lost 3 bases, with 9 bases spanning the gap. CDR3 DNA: TGTGCCAGCAGCCAAGAGCGTCAGGGCTACGAGCAGTACTTC. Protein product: CASSQERQGYEQYF.

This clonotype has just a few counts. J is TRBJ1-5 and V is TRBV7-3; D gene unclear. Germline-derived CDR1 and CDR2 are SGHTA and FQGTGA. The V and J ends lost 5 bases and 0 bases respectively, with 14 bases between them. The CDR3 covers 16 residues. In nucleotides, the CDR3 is TGTGCCAGCAGCGGCCGCAGGTCCTATAGCAATCAGCCCCAGCATTTT. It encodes CASSGRRSYSNQPQHF.

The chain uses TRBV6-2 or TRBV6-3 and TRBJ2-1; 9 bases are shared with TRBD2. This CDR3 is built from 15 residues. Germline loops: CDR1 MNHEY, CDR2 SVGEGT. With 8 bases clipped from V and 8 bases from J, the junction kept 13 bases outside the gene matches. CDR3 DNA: TGTGCCAGCGTATACGGAGGAGCGGGAGGCCATGAGCAGTTCTTC. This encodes CASVYGGAGGHEQFF.

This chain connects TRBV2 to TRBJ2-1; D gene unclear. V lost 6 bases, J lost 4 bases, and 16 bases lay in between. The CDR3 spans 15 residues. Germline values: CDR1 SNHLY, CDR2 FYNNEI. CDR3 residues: CASSPIASDYNEQFF. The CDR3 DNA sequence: TGTGCCAGCAGCCCAATAGCTAGTGATTACAATGAGCAGTTCTTC.

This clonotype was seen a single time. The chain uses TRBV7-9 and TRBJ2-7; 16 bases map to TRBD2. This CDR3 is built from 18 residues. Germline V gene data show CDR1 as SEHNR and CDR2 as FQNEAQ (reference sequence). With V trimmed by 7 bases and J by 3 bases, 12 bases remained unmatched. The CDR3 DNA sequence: TGTGCCAGCACCGATAGGGGACTAGCGGGAGGGCCGGACTACGAGCAGTACTTC. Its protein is CASTDRGLAGGPDYEQYF.

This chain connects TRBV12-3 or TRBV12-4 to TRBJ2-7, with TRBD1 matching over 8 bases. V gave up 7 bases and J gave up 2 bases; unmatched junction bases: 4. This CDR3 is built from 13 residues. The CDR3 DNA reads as TGTGCCAGCACCAAGGACAGGGCCTACGAGCAGTACTTC. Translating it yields CASTKDRAYEQYF.

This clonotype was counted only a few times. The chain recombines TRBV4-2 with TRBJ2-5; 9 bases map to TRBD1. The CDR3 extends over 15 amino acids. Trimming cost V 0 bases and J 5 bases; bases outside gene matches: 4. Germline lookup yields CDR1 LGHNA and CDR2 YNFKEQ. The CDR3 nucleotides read TGTGCCAGCAGCCAAGAGTGGACAGGGGAGGAGACCCAGTACTTC. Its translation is CASSQEWTGEETQYF.

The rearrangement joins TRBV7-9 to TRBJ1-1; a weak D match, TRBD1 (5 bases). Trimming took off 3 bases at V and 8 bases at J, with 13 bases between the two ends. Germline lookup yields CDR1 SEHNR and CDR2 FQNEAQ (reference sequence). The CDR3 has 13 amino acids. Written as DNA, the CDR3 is TGTGCCAGCAGCTTCAGAGGGGCAACAGAAGCTTTCTTT. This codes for CASSFRGATEAFF.

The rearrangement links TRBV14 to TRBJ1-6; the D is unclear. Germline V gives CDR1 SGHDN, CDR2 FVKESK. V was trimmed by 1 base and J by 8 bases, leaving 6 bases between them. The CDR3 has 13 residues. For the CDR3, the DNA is TGTGCCAGCAGCCAAGTTCAGGATTCACCCCTCCACTTT. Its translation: CASSQVQDSPLHF.

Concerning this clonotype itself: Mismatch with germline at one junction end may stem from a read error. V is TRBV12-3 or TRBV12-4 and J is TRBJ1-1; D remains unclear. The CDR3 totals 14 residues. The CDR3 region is CTSSSDGHPSRAFF. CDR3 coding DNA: TGTACCAGCAGCTCGGACGGCCACCCATCCAGAGCTTTCTTT.

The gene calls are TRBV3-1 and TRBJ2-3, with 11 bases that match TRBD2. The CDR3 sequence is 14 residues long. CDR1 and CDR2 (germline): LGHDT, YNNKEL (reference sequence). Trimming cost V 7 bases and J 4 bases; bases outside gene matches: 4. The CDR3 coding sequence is TGTGCCAGCACCAAACTAGCGGGAGCAGATACGCAGTATTTT. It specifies CASTKLAGADTQYF.

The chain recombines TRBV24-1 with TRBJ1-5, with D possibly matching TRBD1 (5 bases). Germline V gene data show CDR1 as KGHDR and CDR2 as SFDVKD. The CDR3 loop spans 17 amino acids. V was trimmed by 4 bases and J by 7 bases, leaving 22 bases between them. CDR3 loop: CATSEAAGTPGEQPQHF. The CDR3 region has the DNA TGTGCCACCAGTGAAGCCGCCGGGACTCCTGGGGAACAGCCCCAGCATTTT.

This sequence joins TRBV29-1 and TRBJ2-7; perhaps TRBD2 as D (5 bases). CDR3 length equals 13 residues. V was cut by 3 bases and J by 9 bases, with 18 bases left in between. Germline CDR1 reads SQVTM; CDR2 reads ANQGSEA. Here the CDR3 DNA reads TGCAGCGTTGAGCGGGCCGGTCGCCCTGTGCAGTACTTC. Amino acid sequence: CSVERAGRPVQYF.